The present T cell receptor beta chain was sequenced within a study of shared clonotypes between healthy human individuals. The J segment lost 3 bases and the V segment lost 4 bases, leaving 5 bases of the junction unmatched. The CDR3 totals 15 residues. Germline V gene lookup returns CDR1 SNHLY and CDR2 FYNNEI. Method: immunoSEQ multiplex PCR; TCRdb's copy keeps in-frame clones and lacks some. The sample includes 2,100,000 or so clones, more than 90% seen only once; the top ten take around 0.13%. Input material: naive CD4+ T cells sorted from blood. Subset specified: CD45RA+ positively selected. This chain uses TRBV2 with TRBJ2-3; 9 bases align to TRBD1. This receptor was taken from a young man in good health. The CDR3 coding sequence is TGTGCCAGCAGTGTTAAACAGGGGGCTACAGATACGCAGTATTTT. Amino acid sequence: CASSVKQGATDTQYF. Full variable domain (missing parts from reference TRBV2 and TRBJ2-3): EPEVTQTPSHQVTQMGQEVILRCVPISNHLYFYWYRQILGQKVEFLVSFYNNEISEKSEIFDDQFSVERPDGSNFTLKIRSTKLEDSAMYFCASSVKQGATDTQYFGPGTRLTVL.